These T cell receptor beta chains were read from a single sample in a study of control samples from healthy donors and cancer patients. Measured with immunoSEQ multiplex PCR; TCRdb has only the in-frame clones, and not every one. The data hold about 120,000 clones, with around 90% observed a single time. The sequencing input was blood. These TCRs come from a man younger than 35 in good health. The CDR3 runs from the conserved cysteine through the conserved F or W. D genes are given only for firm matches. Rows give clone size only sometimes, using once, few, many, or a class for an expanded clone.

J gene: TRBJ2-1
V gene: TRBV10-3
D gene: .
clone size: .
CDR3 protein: CATDKGVGYNEQFF
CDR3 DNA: TGTGCCACGGATAAGGGGGTCGGGTACAATGAGCAGTTCTTC

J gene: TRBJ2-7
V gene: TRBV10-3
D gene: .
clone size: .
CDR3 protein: CAIRDTSSPYEQYF
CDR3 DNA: TGTGCCATCAGGGACACTTCATCACCCTACGAGCAGTACTTC

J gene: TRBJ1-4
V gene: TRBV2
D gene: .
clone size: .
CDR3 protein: CASSEAAANEKLFF
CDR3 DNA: TGTGCCAGCAGTGAGGCAGCGGCTAATGAAAAACTGTTTTTT

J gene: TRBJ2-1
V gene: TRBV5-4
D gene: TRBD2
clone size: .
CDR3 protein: CASSWTSNEQFF
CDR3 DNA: TGTGCCAGCAGTTGGACTAGCAATGAGCAGTTCTTC

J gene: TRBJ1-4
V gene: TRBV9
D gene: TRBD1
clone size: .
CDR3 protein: CASSRGTGNEKLFF
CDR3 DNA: TGTGCCAGCAGCCGGGGGACAGGTAATGAAAAACTGTTTTTT

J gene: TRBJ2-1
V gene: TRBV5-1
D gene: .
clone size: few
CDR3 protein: CASTISRSYNEQFF
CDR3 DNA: TGCGCCAGCACTATTTCCCGTTCCTACAATGAGCAGTTCTTC

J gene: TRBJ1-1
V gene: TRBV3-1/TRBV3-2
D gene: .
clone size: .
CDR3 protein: CASSQDTSYTEAFF
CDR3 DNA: TGTGCCAGCAGCCAAGATACGAGTTACACTGAAGCTTTCTTT

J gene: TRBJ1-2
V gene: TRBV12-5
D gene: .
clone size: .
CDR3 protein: CASGLDPRGRVAYGYTF
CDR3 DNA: TGTGCTAGTGGTTTAGACCCAAGGGGCAGGGTGGCCTATGGCTACACCTTC

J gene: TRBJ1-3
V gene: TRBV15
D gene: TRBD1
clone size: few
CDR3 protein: CATSRDTTGPGNTIYF
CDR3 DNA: TGTGCCACCAGCAGAGATACGACAGGGCCTGGAAACACCATATATTTT

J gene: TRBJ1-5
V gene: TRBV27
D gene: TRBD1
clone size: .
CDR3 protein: CASSPTGYSNQPQHF
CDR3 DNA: TGTGCCAGCAGTCCGACAGGGTATAGCAATCAGCCCCAGCATTTT

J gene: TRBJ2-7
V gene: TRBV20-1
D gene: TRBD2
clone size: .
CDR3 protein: CSASSPGTSSYEQYF
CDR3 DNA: TGCAGTGCTAGTTCCCCAGGGACTAGCTCCTACGAGCAGTACTTC

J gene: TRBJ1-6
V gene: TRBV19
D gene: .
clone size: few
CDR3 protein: CASTPRQPNSPLHF
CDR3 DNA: TGTGCCAGTACCCCGCGGCAGCCTAATTCACCCCTCCACTTT

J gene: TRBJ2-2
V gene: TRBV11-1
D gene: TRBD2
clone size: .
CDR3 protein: CASMGLAETGELFF
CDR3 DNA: TGTGCCAGTATGGGACTAGCGGAAACCGGGGAGCTGTTTTTT

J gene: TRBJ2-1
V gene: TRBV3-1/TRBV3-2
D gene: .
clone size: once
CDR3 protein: CASSRRGGVYEQFF
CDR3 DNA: TGTGCCAGCAGCCGTCGGGGCGGGGTTTATGAGCAGTTCTTC

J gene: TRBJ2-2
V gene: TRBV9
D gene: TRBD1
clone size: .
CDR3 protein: CASSVGAGTGISGELFF
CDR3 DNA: TGTGCCAGCAGCGTAGGGGCCGGGACAGGGATTTCTGGGGAGCTGTTTTTT

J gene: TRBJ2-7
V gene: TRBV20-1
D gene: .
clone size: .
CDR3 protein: CSASRGVEQYF
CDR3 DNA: TGCAGTGCTAGTAGGGGGGTCGAGCAGTACTTC

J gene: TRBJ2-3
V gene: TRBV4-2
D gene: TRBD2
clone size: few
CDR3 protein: CASSQASGGADTQYF
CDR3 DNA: TGTGCCAGCAGCCAAGCTAGCGGGGGAGCAGATACGCAGTATTTT

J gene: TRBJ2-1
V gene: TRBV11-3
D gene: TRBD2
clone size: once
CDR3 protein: CASSSRGAYNEQFF
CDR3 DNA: TGTGCCAGCAGCTCCCGGGGGGCCTACAATGAGCAGTTCTTC

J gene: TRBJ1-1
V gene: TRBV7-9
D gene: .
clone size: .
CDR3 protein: CASSLLGQEDTEAFF
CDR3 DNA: TGTGCCAGCAGCTTATTGGGTCAGGAGGACACTGAAGCTTTCTTT

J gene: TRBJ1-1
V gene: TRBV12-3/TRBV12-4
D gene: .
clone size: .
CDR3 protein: CASSFHFTEAFF
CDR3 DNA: TGTGCCAGCAGTTTTCACTTCACTGAAGCTTTCTTT

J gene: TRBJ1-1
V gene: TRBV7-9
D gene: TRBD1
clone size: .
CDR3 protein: CASNRQGPLTEAFF
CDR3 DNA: TGTGCCAGCAACCGACAGGGGCCGCTGACTGAAGCTTTCTTT

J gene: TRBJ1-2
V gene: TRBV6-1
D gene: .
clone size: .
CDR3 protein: CASSEVRASWHYGYTF
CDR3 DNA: TGTGCCAGCAGTGAAGTGCGGGCGAGCTGGCACTATGGCTACACCTTC

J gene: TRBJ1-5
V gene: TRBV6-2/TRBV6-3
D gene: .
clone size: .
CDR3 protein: CASSYSTFGPGHGDQPQHF
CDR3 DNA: TGTGCCAGCAGTTACTCTACTTTTGGTCCGGGACACGGTGATCAGCCCCAGCATTTT

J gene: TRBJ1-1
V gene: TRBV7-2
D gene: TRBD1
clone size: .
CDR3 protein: CASSPTGYTEAFF
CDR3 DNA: TGTGCCAGCAGTCCGACAGGGTACACTGAAGCTTTCTTT

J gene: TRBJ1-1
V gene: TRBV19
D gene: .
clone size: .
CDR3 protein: CASTPGRRNTEAFF
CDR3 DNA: TGTGCCAGTACCCCCGGACGGCGGAACACTGAAGCTTTCTTT

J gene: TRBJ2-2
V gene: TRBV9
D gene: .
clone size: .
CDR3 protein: CASSWDAWTGELFF
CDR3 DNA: TGTGCCAGCAGTTGGGACGCCTGGACCGGGGAGCTGTTTTTT

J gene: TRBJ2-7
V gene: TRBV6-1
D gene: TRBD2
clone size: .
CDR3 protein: CASSAGLAGDLYEQYF
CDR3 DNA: TGTGCCAGCAGTGCGGGACTAGCGGGGGACCTCTACGAGCAGTACTTC

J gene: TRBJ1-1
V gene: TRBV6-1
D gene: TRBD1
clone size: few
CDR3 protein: CASSEASPIDRGREAFF
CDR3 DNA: TGTGCCAGCAGTGAAGCCTCTCCCATCGACAGGGGGCGGGAAGCTTTCTTT

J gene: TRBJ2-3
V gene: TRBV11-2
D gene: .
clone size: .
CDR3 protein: CASSLGVGTSSTDTQYF
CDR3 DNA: TGTGCCAGCAGCTTAGGAGTCGGGACATCTAGCACAGATACGCAGTATTTT

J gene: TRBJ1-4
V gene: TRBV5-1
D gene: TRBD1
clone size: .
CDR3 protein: CASSPKGTGEVSKDEKLFF
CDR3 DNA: TGCGCCAGCAGCCCGAAAGGGACAGGGGAGGTGAGTAAGGATGAAAAACTGTTTTTT

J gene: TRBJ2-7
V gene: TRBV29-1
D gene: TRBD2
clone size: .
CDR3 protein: CSVKVGLAGGNYEQYF
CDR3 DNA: TGCAGCGTGAAGGTAGGGCTAGCGGGGGGCAACTACGAGCAGTACTTC

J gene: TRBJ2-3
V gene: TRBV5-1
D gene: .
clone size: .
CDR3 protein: CASSSGTYTDTQYF
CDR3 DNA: TGCGCCAGCAGCTCCGGGACTTACACAGATACGCAGTATTTT

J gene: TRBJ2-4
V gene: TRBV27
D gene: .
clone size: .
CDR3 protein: CASSFARGGWSKNIQYF
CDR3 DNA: TGTGCCAGCAGTTTCGCACGAGGGGGTTGGAGCAAAAACATTCAGTACTTC

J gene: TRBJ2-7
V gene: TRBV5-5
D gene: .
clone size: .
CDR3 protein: CASSYRLYEQYF
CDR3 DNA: TGTGCCAGCAGCTACAGGCTCTACGAGCAGTACTTC

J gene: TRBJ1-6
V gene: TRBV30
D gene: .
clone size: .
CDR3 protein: CAWSAQTSSPLHF
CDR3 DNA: TGTGCCTGGAGCGCTCAAACGAGTTCACCCCTCCACTTT

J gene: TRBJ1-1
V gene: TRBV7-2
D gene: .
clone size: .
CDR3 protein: CASSQDMNTEAFF
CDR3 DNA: TGTGCCAGCAGCCAAGACATGAACACTGAAGCTTTCTTT

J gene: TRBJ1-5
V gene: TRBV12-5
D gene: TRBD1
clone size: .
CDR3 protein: CASGSYRSPGQGIPSNQPQHF
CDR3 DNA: TGTGCTAGTGGTTCCTATAGAAGTCCGGGACAGGGCATCCCTAGCAATCAGCCCCAGCATTTT

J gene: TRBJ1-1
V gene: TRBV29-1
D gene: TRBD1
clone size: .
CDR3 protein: CSVAGTGGAGTEAFF
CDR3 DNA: TGCAGCGTTGCGGGAACAGGGGGCGCAGGTACTGAAGCTTTCTTT